This entry lists 31 T cell receptor beta chains sequenced from one sample in a study of T cell repertoires and HLA-DP antigens. The table came from immunoSEQ multiplex PCR; TCRdb's copy has only in-frame clones and leaves some out. The sample consists of about 73,000 clones, just under 80% of them appearing once. Which antigens these TCRs recognize remains unknown. Sample: CD4+ T cells from PBMCs. The receptors were sampled from a man aged 55 to 69 in good health and CMV-seronegative.

The chain couples TRBV5-1 to TRBJ2-3; maybe TRBD2 (7 bases). There are 13 residues in the CDR3. V was cut by 4 bases and J by 2 bases, with 8 bases left in between. The germline gives CDR1 SGHRS, CDR2 YFSETQ. In DNA, the CDR3 is TGCGCCAGCAGCCGGGGGGCCACAGATACGCAGTATTTT. It encodes CASSRGATDTQYF.

The chain recombines TRBV6-5 with TRBJ2-6; no firm D call. This CDR3 is 15 amino acids long. V was cut by 11 bases and J by 0 bases, with 14 bases left in between. Germline assignment: CDR1 MNHEY and CDR2 SVGAGI. The CDR3 loop is CASLGSASGANVLTF. The CDR3 nucleotides are TGTGCCTCCCTCGGGTCCGCCTCTGGGGCCAACGTCCTGACTTTC.

This chain uses TRBV19 with TRBJ1-1, with TRBD1 matching over 7 bases. CDR1 is LNHDA and CDR2 is SQIVND in the germline V gene (reference sequence). The CDR3 runs 13 residues. The ends lost 5 bases at V and 4 bases at J; junction bases unmatched: 4. In DNA, the CDR3 is TGTGCCAGTAGTTCTCAGGGGGGCACTGAAGCTTTCTTT. It encodes CASSSQGGTEAFF.

The chain couples TRBV15 to TRBJ2-3, with D possibly called TRBD1 or TRBD2 (5 bases each). Germline CDR1 reads LNHNV; CDR2 reads YYDKDF (reference sequence). V lost 1 base, J lost 2 bases, and 10 bases lay in between. CDR3 size: 15 residues. Here the CDR3 reads CATSRGDGDTDTQYF. For the CDR3, the DNA is TGTGCCACCAGCAGAGGGGACGGAGACACAGATACGCAGTATTTT.

This chain connects TRBV7-9 to TRBJ1-1; D is unresolved. CDR1 is SEHNR, CDR2 FQNEAQ, per germline (reference sequence). Trimming removed 4 bases from V and 1 base from J, with 13 bases in between. The CDR3 has 15 amino acids. Here the CDR3 reads CASSSVSGKNTEAFF. The CDR3 DNA follows: TGTGCCAGCAGCTCTGTCTCGGGGAAGAACACTGAAGCTTTCTTT.

The V gene is TRBV7-2, the J gene TRBJ2-5; 9 bases map to TRBD2. Germline-derived CDR1 and CDR2 are SGHTA and FQGNSA. This CDR3 has 14 amino acids. The ends lost 1 base at V and 6 bases at J; junction bases unmatched: 3. CDR3 amino acids: CASSLDASGKTQYF. CDR3 bases: TGTGCCAGCAGCTTAGATGCTAGCGGGAAGACCCAGTACTTC.

The chain combines TRBV7-2 with TRBJ2-7, with 11 bases fitting TRBD2. The CDR3 runs to 15 residues. Per the germline V gene, CDR1 is SGHTA and CDR2 is FQGNSA. Losses at the gene ends were 5 bases for V and 3 bases for J; bases not matched to a gene: 6. Written as DNA, the CDR3 is TGTGCCAGCAGCAGGTCCGGGACTAGCGGCTACGAGCAGTACTTC. Translated, it gives CASSRSGTSGYEQYF.

The chain has TRBV7-2 and TRBJ2-5; 9 nucleotides agree with TRBD2. The CDR3 extends over 14 amino acids. Trimming at V came to 7 bases and at J to 2 bases, leaving 5 bases not matched to a gene. The germline gives CDR1 SGHTA, CDR2 FQGNSA. The CDR3 region has the DNA TGTGCCAGCAAGCGGGGGGACATTCAAGAGACCCAGTACTTC. Its translation: CASKRGDIQETQYF.

CDR3 in amino acids: CASSPWEAWARVDSPLHF. The CDR3, as DNA: TGTGCCAGCAGCCCTTGGGAGGCGTGGGCGCGGGTTGATTCACCCCTCCACTTT. V gene TRBV7-6 combines with J gene TRBJ1-6; no firm D call. The CDR3 is 18 amino acids. Looked up from germline, CDR1 is SGHVS and CDR2 is FNYEAQ. Trimming took 5 bases from V and 8 from J, leaving 25 bases between them.

The J gene is TRBJ1-1, the V gene TRBV7-2; possible D gene TRBD1, 5 bases. Trimming pared 5 bases from V and 4 bases from J, leaving 11 bases between. Germline CDR1 SGHTA, CDR2 FQGNSA. The CDR3 is 13 residues long. The CDR3 reads CASSTPGGTEAFF. CDR3 bases: TGTGCCAGCAGCACTCCTGGGGGCACTGAAGCTTTCTTT.

This clone was picked up a small number of times. This sequence joins TRBV6-1 and TRBJ1-6; TRBD1 is a possible D gene (6 bases). Germline CDR1 is MNHNS and CDR2 is SASEGT. V dropped 6 bases and J dropped 5 bases, with 11 bases sitting between them. The CDR3 is made up of 14 amino acids. The CDR3, as DNA: TGTGCCAGCAGCCTCACAGGGAATAATTCACCCCTCCACTTT. This sequence encodes CASSLTGNNSPLHF.

The chain recombines TRBV27 with TRBJ1-2; 7 bases map to TRBD1. V gave up 7 bases and J gave up 8 bases; unmatched junction bases: 13. Germline V gene lookup returns CDR1 MNHEY and CDR2 SMNVEV (reference sequence). There are 14 residues in the CDR3. CDR3: CASTPTGTLGGYTF. CDR3 DNA: TGTGCCAGCACCCCGACAGGGACGTTAGGGGGCTACACCTTC.

This chain joins TRBV7-2 and TRBJ2-1; tentative D call: TRBD2 (6 bases). The CDR3 length is 14 residues. The V and J ends lost 1 base and 8 bases respectively, with 12 bases between them. Germline loops: CDR1 SGHTA, CDR2 FQGNSA. The CDR3: CASSLGGGKDEQFF. In nucleotides, the CDR3 is TGTGCCAGCAGCTTAGGGGGCGGGAAGGATGAGCAGTTCTTC.

This clone appeared a few times. The chain is built from TRBV6-5 and TRBJ1-2; 9 bases are a match to TRBD1. The CDR3 is made up of 15 amino acids. The V gene end was trimmed by 5 bases and the J gene end by 6 bases; junction bases not matched to a gene: 10. Germline V gene lookup returns CDR1 MNHEY and CDR2 SVGAGI. Here the CDR3 reads CASSPGQGPRNGYTF. CDR3 bases: TGTGCCAGCAGTCCCGGACAGGGGCCAAGGAATGGCTACACCTTC.

The rearrangement uses TRBV9 and TRBJ2-7, with D perhaps given as TRBD1 or TRBD2 (5 bases each). The CDR3 spans 15 residues. Germline V gene sequence: CDR1 SGDLS, CDR2 YYNGEE. Deletions cut 2 bases from V and 4 bases from J, with 16 bases between. CDR3 sequence reads: CASSVSPGAGYEQYF. CDR3 sequence (DNA): TGTGCCAGCAGCGTGAGTCCCGGGGCCGGGTACGAGCAGTACTTC.

The J gene is TRBJ1-2, the V gene TRBV6-1; D is unclear. Trimming cost V 2 bases and J 4 bases, with 14 bases left between them. The CDR3 spans 15 residues. Germline CDR1 reads MNHNS; CDR2 reads SASEGT. The CDR3: CASSETTPSPYGYTF. For the CDR3, the DNA is TGTGCCAGCAGTGAAACGACACCATCCCCCTATGGCTACACCTTC.

The chain employs TRBV7-8 and TRBJ1-4; D might be TRBD1 (5 bases). Germline V gene lookup returns CDR1 SGHVS and CDR2 FQNEAQ. This CDR3 comprises 14 residues. Trimming took off 2 bases at V and 7 bases at J, with 11 bases between the two ends. The CDR3 loop is CASSLTARGEKLFF. CDR3 nucleotides: TGTGCCAGCAGCTTAACGGCAAGGGGTGAAAAACTGTTTTTT.

This sequence joins TRBV7-2 and TRBJ1-2; D is uncertain. This CDR3 comprises 16 residues. Germline-derived CDR1 and CDR2 are SGHTA and FQGNSA. Trimming stripped 0 bases from V and 4 bases from J, with 15 bases between. CDR3: CASSLALGGRVYGYTF. Here the CDR3 DNA reads TGTGCCAGCAGCTTAGCTTTGGGCGGGAGGGTCTATGGCTACACCTTC.

This clone was observed a handful of times. The chain recombines TRBV5-1 with TRBJ1-3; D perhaps matches TRBD1 (5 bases). The CDR3 loop spans 13 amino acids. Germline CDR1 SGHRS, CDR2 YFSETQ. The germline V and J ends were trimmed by 4 bases and 11 bases, with 16 bases remaining between them. DNA for the CDR3: TGCGCCAGCAGCCCCCCTGGGGGGAACGCCATATATTTT. Translation: CASSPPGGNAIYF.

The V call is TRBV30, the J call TRBJ2-3; D might be TRBD1 (5 bases). V shed 0 bases and J shed 2 bases, with 9 bases lying between them. Germline assignment: CDR1 GTSNPN and CDR2 SVGIG (reference sequence). The CDR3 is 14 amino acids. The CDR3 DNA is TGTGCCTGGAGTGTACAGGTAGACACAGATACGCAGTATTTT. Protein: CAWSVQVDTDTQYF.

The V and J genes are TRBV5-6 and TRBJ1-1; no definite D call. The germline V gene encodes CDR1 SGHDT and CDR2 YYEEEE. V lost 2 bases and J lost 5, with 10 bases in between. The CDR3 runs 13 residues. The CDR3 DNA sequence: TGTGCCAGCAGCTTCCAGGTGAGAACTGAAGCTTTCTTT. This sequence encodes CASSFQVRTEAFF.

The sample holds one count of this clone. This sequence joins TRBV15 and TRBJ2-7, with D hard to call. Trimming stripped 0 bases from V and 4 bases from J, with 10 bases between. CDR1 is LNHNV and CDR2 is YYDKDF in the germline V gene (reference sequence). This CDR3 contains 14 residues. The CDR3, as DNA: TGTGCCACCAGCAGAGATAAGGGCAGATACGAGCAGTACTTC. It yields the protein CATSRDKGRYEQYF.

V is TRBV15 and J is TRBJ2-5; D not resolved. Trimming shortened V by 1 base and J by 3 bases, and 6 bases separated the two germline ends. The CDR3 has 13 residues. Germline V lookup: CDR1 LNHNV, CDR2 YYDKDF (reference sequence). The CDR3 is CATSRGLEETQYF. The CDR3 DNA sequence: TGTGCCACCAGCAGAGGCCTTGAAGAGACCCAGTACTTC. Complete variable domain (other parts from reference TRBV15 and TRBJ2-5): DAMVIQNPRYQVTQFGKPVTLSCSQTLNHNVMYWYQQKSSQAPKLLFHYYDKDFNNEADTPDNFQSRRPNTSFCFLDIRSPGLGDTAMYLCATSRGLEETQYFGPGTRLLVL.

The table lists this clone with a few counts. The rearrangement links TRBV7-3 to TRBJ2-1; D tentatively reads TRBD1 or TRBD2 (5 bases each). The V gene's germline CDR1 is SGHTA and CDR2 FQGTGA. The V gene lost 5 bases and the J gene lost 4 bases, with 15 bases spanning the gap. The CDR3 length is 15 residues. CDR3 loop: CASSPGTPIYNEQFF. Here the CDR3 DNA reads TGTGCCAGCAGCCCAGGGACCCCGATTTACAATGAGCAGTTCTTC.

The count of this clone is one. The chain has TRBV15 and TRBJ2-1; 9 nucleotides match TRBD1. Germline V gene data show CDR1 as LNHNV and CDR2 as YYDKDF (reference sequence). Trimming cost V 3 bases and J 6 bases; bases outside gene matches: 12. The CDR3 has 17 amino acids. In DNA, the CDR3 is TGTGCCACCAGCAGGGGGAGGACAGGGGCCGCCTCCAATGAGCAGTTCTTC. This encodes CATSRGRTGAASNEQFF. The variable domain in full, completed from reference TRBV15 and TRBJ2-1, reads DAMVIQNPRYQVTQFGKPVTLSCSQTLNHNVMYWYQQKSSQAPKLLFHYYDKDFNNEADTPDNFQSRRPNTSFCFLDIRSPGLGDTAMYLCATSRGRTGAASNEQFFGPGTRLTVL.

The rearrangement uses TRBV28 and TRBJ1-2, with D uncertain. This CDR3 is built from 13 residues. Germline V gene sequence: CDR1 MDHEN, CDR2 SYDVKM. V gave up 1 base and J gave up 4 bases, with 7 bases separating them. For the CDR3, the DNA is TGTGCCAGCAGTTTATCAGCGATCTATGGCTACACCTTC. This translates into CASSLSAIYGYTF.

V usage is TRBV21-1 and J usage is TRBJ1-1. TRBV21-1 counts as a pseudogene. The CDR3 length is 16 residues. Written as DNA, the CDR3 is TGTGCCAGCAGCACTCGGACGGCCTTGAACGGCACTGAAGCTTTCTTT. Protein product: CASSTRTALNGTEAFF.

V gene TRBV2 combines with J gene TRBJ2-3; 13 bases agree with TRBD2. The J segment lost 8 bases and the V segment lost 6 bases, leaving 8 bases of the junction unmatched. Germline V lookup: CDR1 SNHLY, CDR2 FYNNEI. This CDR3 has 15 amino acids. CDR3 nucleotides: TGTGCCAGCAGGGAGACTAGCGGGGGGTCGGTTACGCAGTATTTT. This encodes CASRETSGGSVTQYF.

Only a few counts were recorded for this clone. Within the sample, other DNA sequences also encode this same CDR3. The J gene is TRBJ2-6, the V gene TRBV19; D not resolved. The CDR3 runs 14 residues. The V end was cut by 3 bases, the J end by 1 base, with 4 bases between. Germline values: CDR1 LNHDA, CDR2 SQIVND (reference sequence). The CDR3 here is CASSIGSGANVLTF. The DNA for the CDR3 is TGTGCCAGTAGTATCGGTTCTGGGGCCAACGTCCTGACTTTC. The whole variable domain, filled in from reference TRBV19 and TRBJ2-6, reads DGGITQSPKYLFRKEGQNVTLSCEQNLNHDAMYWYRQDPGQGLRLIYYSQIVNDFQKGDIAEGYSVSREKKESFPLTVTSAQKNPTAFYLCASSIGSGANVLTFGAGSRLTVL.

The chain uses TRBV5-4 and TRBJ1-1; D uncertain. V was cut by 0 bases and J by 5 bases, with 11 bases left in between. Germline V CDR1 and CDR2: SGHNT, YYREEE (reference sequence). CDR3 size: 14 residues. The CDR3 nucleotides are TGTGCCAGCAGCTTGGCCGAAGGGAATACTGAAGCTTTCTTT. It yields the protein CASSLAEGNTEAFF.

The chain couples TRBV28 to TRBJ2-3, with TRBD2 matching 11 bases. Germline V gene lookup returns CDR1 MDHEN and CDR2 SYDVKM. The CDR3 extends over 16 amino acids. V lost 4 bases and J lost 2; bases outside the gene matches: 5. CDR3 nucleotide sequence: TGTGCCAGCAGTTCCTCGGGACTAGCGGACACAGATACGCAGTATTTT. Protein: CASSSSGLADTDTQYF. Full variable domain (remainder filled in from reference TRBV28 and TRBJ2-3): DVKVTQSSRYLVKRTGEKVFLECVQDMDHENMFWYRQDPGLGLRLIYFSYDVKMKEKGDIPEGYSVSREKKERFSLILESASTNQTSMYLCASSSSGLADTDTQYFGPGTRLTVL.